Below are 12 T cell receptor beta chains sequenced from a single sample in a study of T-cell reconstitution after alpha-beta-depleted transplantation in children. It was with unique molecular identifiers that the TCRbeta library was prepared. TCRdb independently ran MiXCR on the PCR reads; one entry per CDR3 protein. The sample includes about 500,000 distinct CDR3 sequences, 9.5% to 12% of them seen just once. Material: PBMCs, mostly from graft donor cells, obtained 180 days after TCRalphabeta/CD19-depleted stem cell transplant. These receptor sequences come from a female patient aged 2-10 years who had a stem cell transplant for aplastic anemia, so the T cells may come from the graft donor.

This clonotype has a handful of counts. The chain carries TRBV9 and TRBJ2-7, with a weak D call TRBD2 (6 bases). The V end was cut by 1 base, the J end by 4 bases, with 12 bases between. CDR1 is SGDLS and CDR2 is YYNGEE in the germline V gene. The length of the CDR3 is 14 residues. DNA for the CDR3: TGTGCCAGCAGCGTAACCCCTGGGGGGTACGAGCAGTACGTC. This codes for CASSVTPGGYEQYV.

This clonotype showed up just a few times. The rearrangement links TRBV7-9 to TRBJ2-3; 7 bases fit TRBD1. Trimming cost V 4 bases and J 3 bases; bases outside gene matches: 7. Germline V gives CDR1 SEHNR, CDR2 FQNEAQ (reference sequence). The CDR3 runs to 15 residues. The CDR3 reads CASSSRQGGTDTQYF. The CDR3 bases are TGTGCCAGCAGCTCCAGACAGGGTGGGACAGATACGCAGTATTTT.

The chain is built from TRBV27 and TRBJ2-7, with unresolved D. The germline V gene encodes CDR1 MNHEY and CDR2 SMNVEV (reference sequence). The V gene lost 2 bases and the J gene lost 5 bases, with 13 bases spanning the gap. The CDR3 has 14 residues. For the CDR3, the DNA is TGTGCCAGCAGTTTAAATAGGGCCGTGAACGAGCAGTACTTC. This codes for CASSLNRAVNEQYF.

V and J are TRBV29-1 and TRBJ1-2; the match to TRBD1 covers 8 bases. V shed 4 bases, J shed 0 bases, and the junction held 4 bases outside the gene matches. The CDR3 extends over 14 amino acids. Looked up from germline, CDR1 is SQVTM and CDR2 is ANQGSEA. DNA of the CDR3: TGCAGCGTTGTGACAGGGGCGCCTAACTATGGCTACACCTTC. It translates to CSVVTGAPNYGYTF.

In its sample, this clonotype was seen a few times. The genes are TRBV10-3 and TRBJ2-1; 12 bases fit TRBD2. The CDR3 spans 15 residues. The V gene's germline CDR1 is ENHRY and CDR2 SYGVKD. Unmatched junction bases numbered 5, after V lost 5 bases and J lost 6 bases. The CDR3 region is CAISSGLAGPNEQFF. In nucleotides, the CDR3 is TGTGCCATCAGTTCCGGACTAGCGGGACCCAATGAGCAGTTCTTC.

This clonotype was seen more than once but under ten times. The chain joins TRBV10-3 to TRBJ2-1; unclear D gene. The CDR3 is 14 residues long. The germline CDR1 and CDR2 sequences are ENHRY and SYGVKD. Trimming removed 3 bases at V and 8 bases at J, with 14 bases between. Here the CDR3 reads CAISERGLVDEQFF. CDR3 coding DNA: TGTGCCATCAGTGAAAGAGGCCTCGTGGATGAGCAGTTCTTC.

This clonotype was seen a few times. V gene TRBV6-2 or TRBV6-3 combines with J gene TRBJ1-4, with TRBD1 identical over 7 bases. The CDR3 contains 16 residues. V lost 6 bases, J lost 6 bases, and 13 bases stayed unmatched. Germline lookup yields CDR1 MNHEY and CDR2 SVGEGT. In DNA, the CDR3 is TGTGCCAGCAGCTCCATCCACAGGGGCAGTCATGAAAAACTGTTTTTT. Translated, it gives CASSSIHRGSHEKLFF.

The genes are TRBV6-6 and TRBJ2-4; D is possibly TRBD1 or TRBD2 (5 bases each). Trimming cost V 3 bases and J 7 bases, with 10 bases left between them. The germline V gene encodes CDR1 MNHNY and CDR2 SVGAGI (reference sequence). This CDR3 has 13 residues. CDR3 sequence: CASSYEGINIQYF. The CDR3 region has the DNA TGTGCCAGCAGTTATGAGGGGATTAACATTCAGTACTTC.

This sequence joins TRBV18 and TRBJ2-5; possibly TRBD1 for D (6 bases). Trimming took off 3 bases at V and 5 bases at J, with 22 bases between the two ends. Germline assignment: CDR1 KGHSH and CDR2 LQKENI. CDR3 length: 17 residues. The CDR3 DNA reads TGTGCCAGCTCACCGAGGGGTCGGACAGTTATATTCGAGACCCAGTACTTC. It yields the protein CASSPRGRTVIFETQYF.

In DNA, the CDR3 is TGTGCCAGCAGCGATACAGGGGAGCCAACTAATGAAAAACTGTTTTTT. It is translated as CASSDTGEPTNEKLFF. The chain has TRBV7-8 and TRBJ1-4, with 7 bases that match TRBD1. Germline V gene lookup returns CDR1 SGHVS and CDR2 FQNEAQ. The CDR3 sequence is 16 residues long. Germline trimming cut 5 bases from V and 0 bases from J; bases unmatched to any gene: 6. The full variable domain, with the rest looked up from reference TRBV7-8 and TRBJ1-4, is GAGVSQSPRYKVAKRGQDVALRCDPISGHVSLFWYQQALGQGPEFLTYFQNEAQLDKSGLPSDRFFAERPEGSVSTLKIQRTQQEDSAVYLCASSDTGEPTNEKLFFGSGTQLSVL.

This clonotype was seen at least ten times. The rearrangement joins TRBV3-1 to TRBJ2-1, with 7 bases lining up with TRBD2. The CDR3 extends over 17 amino acids. Germline loops: CDR1 LGHDT, CDR2 YNNKEL (reference sequence). V shed 10 bases and J 0 bases; nucleotides not matched to a gene: 15. The CDR3 nucleotides read TGTGCCACCTGCCAAGATTGGGGAGGGAGCTCCTACAATGAGCAGTTCTTC. It translates to CATCQDWGGSSYNEQFF.

V is TRBV7-9 and J is TRBJ2-5; 8 bases align to TRBD2. The CDR3 consists of 16 residues. Germline lookup yields CDR1 SEHNR and CDR2 FQNEAQ (reference sequence). V shed 5 bases, J shed 2 bases, and the junction held 10 bases outside the gene matches. The CDR3 coding sequence is TGTGCCAGCAGCCTACCTCCGGGGGGGACTCAAGAGACCCAGTACTTC. This sequence encodes CASSLPPGGTQETQYF.